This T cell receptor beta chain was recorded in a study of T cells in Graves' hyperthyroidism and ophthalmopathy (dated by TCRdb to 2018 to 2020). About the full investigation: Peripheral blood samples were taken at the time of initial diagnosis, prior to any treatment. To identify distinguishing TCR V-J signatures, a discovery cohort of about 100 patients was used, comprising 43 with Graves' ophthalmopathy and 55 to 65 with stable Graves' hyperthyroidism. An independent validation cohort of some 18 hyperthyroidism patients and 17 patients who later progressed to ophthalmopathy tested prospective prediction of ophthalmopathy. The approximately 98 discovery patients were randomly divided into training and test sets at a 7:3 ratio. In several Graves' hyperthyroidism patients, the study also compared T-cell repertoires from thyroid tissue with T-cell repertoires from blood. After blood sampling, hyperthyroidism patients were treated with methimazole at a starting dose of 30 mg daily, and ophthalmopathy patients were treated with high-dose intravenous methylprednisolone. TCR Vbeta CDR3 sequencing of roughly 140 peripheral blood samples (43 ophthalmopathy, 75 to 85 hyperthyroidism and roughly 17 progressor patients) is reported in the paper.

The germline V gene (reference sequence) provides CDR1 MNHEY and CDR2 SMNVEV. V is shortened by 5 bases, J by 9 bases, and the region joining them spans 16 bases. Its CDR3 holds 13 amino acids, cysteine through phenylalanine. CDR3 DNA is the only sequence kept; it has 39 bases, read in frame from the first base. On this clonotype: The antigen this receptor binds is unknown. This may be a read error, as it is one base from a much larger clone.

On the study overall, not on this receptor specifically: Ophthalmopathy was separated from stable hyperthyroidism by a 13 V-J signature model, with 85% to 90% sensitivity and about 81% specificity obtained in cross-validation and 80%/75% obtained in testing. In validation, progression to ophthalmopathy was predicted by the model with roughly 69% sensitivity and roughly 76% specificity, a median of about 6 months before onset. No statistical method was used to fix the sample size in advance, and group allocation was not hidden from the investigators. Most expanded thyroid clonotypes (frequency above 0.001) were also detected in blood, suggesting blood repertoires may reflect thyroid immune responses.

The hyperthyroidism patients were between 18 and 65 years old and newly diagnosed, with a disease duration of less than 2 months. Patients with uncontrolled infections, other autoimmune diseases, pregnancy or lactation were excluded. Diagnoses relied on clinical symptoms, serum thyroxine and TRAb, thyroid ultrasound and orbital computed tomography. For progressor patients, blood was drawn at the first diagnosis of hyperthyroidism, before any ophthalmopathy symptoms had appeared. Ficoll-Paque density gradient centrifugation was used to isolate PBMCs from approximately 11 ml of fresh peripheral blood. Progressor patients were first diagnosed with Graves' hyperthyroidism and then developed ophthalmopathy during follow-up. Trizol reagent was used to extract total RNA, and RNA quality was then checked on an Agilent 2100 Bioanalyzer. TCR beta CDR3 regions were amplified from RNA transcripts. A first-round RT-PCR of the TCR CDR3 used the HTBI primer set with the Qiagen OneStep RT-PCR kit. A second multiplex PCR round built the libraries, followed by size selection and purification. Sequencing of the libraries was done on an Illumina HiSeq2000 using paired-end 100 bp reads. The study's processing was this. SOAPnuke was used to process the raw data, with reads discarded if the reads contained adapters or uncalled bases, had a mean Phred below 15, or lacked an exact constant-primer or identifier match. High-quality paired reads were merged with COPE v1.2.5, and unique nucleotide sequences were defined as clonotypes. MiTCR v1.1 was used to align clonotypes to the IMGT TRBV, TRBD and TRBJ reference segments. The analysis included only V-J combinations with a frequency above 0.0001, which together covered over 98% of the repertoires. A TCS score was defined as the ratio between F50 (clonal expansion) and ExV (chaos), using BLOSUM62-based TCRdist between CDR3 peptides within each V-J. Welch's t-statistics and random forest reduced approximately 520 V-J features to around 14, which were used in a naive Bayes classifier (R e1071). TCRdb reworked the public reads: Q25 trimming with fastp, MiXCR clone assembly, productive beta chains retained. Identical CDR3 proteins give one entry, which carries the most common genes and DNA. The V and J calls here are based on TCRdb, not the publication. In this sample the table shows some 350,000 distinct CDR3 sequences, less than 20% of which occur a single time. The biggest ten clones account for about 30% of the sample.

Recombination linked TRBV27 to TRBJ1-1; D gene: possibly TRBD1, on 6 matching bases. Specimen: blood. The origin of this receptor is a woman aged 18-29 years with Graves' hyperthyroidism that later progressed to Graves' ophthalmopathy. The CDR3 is CASSDWGQGKAFF. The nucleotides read TGTGCCAGCAGTGATTGGGGCCAGGGGAAAGCTTTCTTT.